This entry concerns a single T cell receptor (beta chain). Its recognized antigen is unknown. No base qualities exist here, and no much larger clone lies one base off it. Synthesis of TCR cDNA relied on 5'RACE template switching, a step that introduced a universal primer site along with unique molecular identifiers. cDNA synthesis was primed from both the TCR alpha and TCR beta constant segments. Libraries were amplified in two PCR steps, with sample barcodes and sequencing adapters added in the second step. Sequencing of libraries was performed on Illumina HiSeq 2500 (2x100 bp) or NovaSeq (2x150 bp). The published analysis was carried out like this. Demultiplexing of reads and collapsing into UMI consensus sequences were performed with MIGEC, and V(D)J alignment was carried out with MiXCR. Vaccine-responding clonotypes were defined with edgeR using replicate PBMC samples, requiring FDR below 0.01 and a log2 fold change above 5 up to day 15. Bulk clonotypes were assigned CD4 or CD8 identity according to which sequenced CD4 or CD8 repertoire held them at higher abundance. TCRdb reprocessed the public reads (quality trimming at Q25 with fastp, clone calling with MiXCR) and kept in-frame beta chains. All rows with the same CDR3 protein become a single entry with the most common DNA and genes. What appears here as the V and J calls and clone size reflects TCRdb's work, not the paper's. The sample contains under 150,000 distinct CDR3 sequences, 7.7% of them found a single time. The top ten constitute roughly 0.76% of the sample.

The treatment or condition label here, explained by the study, means: live attenuated yellow fever vaccine strain. PBMCs were isolated from peripheral blood using a standard Ficoll-Paque protocol. CD4 and CD8 T-cell fractions were isolated with Dynabeads CD4 and CD8 positive selection kits. RNA was extracted with TriZol from bulk PBMCs, CD4 and CD8 fractions, and dextramer-positive and dextramer-negative fractions. This sample was included in a study of T cells after yellow fever vaccination (dated by TCRdb to the late 2010s). Study-wide context: The SMART-Seq v4 Ultra Low Input RNA kit was used to prepare libraries from fractions with low cell numbers. To track T-cell clones before and after primary and booster YFV17D yellow fever vaccination, bulk TCR alpha and beta repertoires were sequenced longitudinally. The cohort comprised two healthy male donors, one aged 18 to 30 and one aged 30 to 39 years. Bulk PBMC replicates and cell subsets were isolated from blood drawn at multiple timepoints before and after both primary and secondary immunization.

Overall study results and their limits: Most clones expanded after primary vaccination (96% of CD4 and 88% of CD8) were re-detected after the booster, suggesting that broad memory maintenance occurred. Compared with the primary T-cell response, the secondary T-cell response was weaker but faster, peaking on day 5 rather than day 15. FACS-sorted repertoires could contain abundant contaminating clonotypes from the bulk population, so computational filtering was required. A small share of clonotypes occurred in both CD4 and CD8 compartments, likely arising from convergent recombination. The study included only two donors, which limits how far the findings can be generalized.

The source is a man aged 25 to 40 who received the YFV17D yellow fever vaccine. The starting material was CD4+ T cells sorted from PBMCs, obtained 5 days after the yellow fever booster vaccination.

In nucleotide form, the sequence is TGCAGCGCCCGACAGGCGGACACTGAAGCTTTCTTT. Translated, it gives CSARQADTEAFF. The rearrangement combines TRBV29-1 with TRBJ1-1; TRBD1 could be the D gene, as 6 bases match. At the junction V is shortened by 7 bases and J by 3 bases, with 12 bases in between. The germline V gene supplies CDR1 SQVTM and CDR2 ANQGSEA. The CDR3 measures 12 amino acids from cysteine to phenylalanine. The only DNA kept is the CDR3, 36 bases in frame from the first base.